The 4 T cell receptor beta chains below come from one sample, sequenced in a study of T cell repertoires in cytomegalovirus infection. These TCRs are of unknown antigen specificity. A single record per CDR3 protein comes from TCRdb applying MiXCR to the reads. The sample includes fewer than 150,000 distinct CDR3 sequences, more than 30% of them seen just once. This specimen was CD8+ T cells from cultured PBMCs, taken from culture after CMV antigen stimulation. These receptors all come from a human donor in good health (CMV status not recorded). Some clones in this sample may be carry-over from other donors' samples.

V usage is TRBV4-3 and J usage is TRBJ1-2; D not resolved. CDR3 length: 15 amino acids. V lost 0 bases and J lost 4, with 12 bases in between. Per germline, CDR1 LGHNA and CDR2 YSLEER. CDR3 amino acids: CASSQDLYSPYGYTF. The DNA of the CDR3 is TGCGCCAGCAGCCAAGATCTGTACAGCCCCTATGGCTACACCTTC.

In this sample, this clonotype turned up a few times. The chain couples TRBV4-3 to TRBJ1-4; the match to TRBD1 covers 7 bases. The CDR3 contains 14 residues. Trimming took 4 bases from V and 3 from J; bases not matched to a gene: 2. Germline V gives CDR1 LGHNA, CDR2 YSLEER. The CDR3 loop reads CASSPGTANEKLFF. The CDR3 nucleotides are TGCGCCAGCAGCCCCGGGACAGCTAATGAAAAACTGTTTTTT.

The CDR3 sequence is CASSIPEGPTEAFF. The CDR3 DNA reads as TGTGCCAGTAGTATCCCGGAGGGGCCTACTGAAGCTTTCTTT. The V gene is TRBV19, the J gene TRBJ1-1, with a possible D match to TRBD1 (5 bases). The V end lost 3 bases, the J end lost 5 bases, and 13 bases lay between the germline ends. Germline CDR1 reads LNHDA; CDR2 reads SQIVND (reference sequence). The length of the CDR3 is 14 residues.

The chain combines TRBV14 with TRBJ2-5; 7 bases align to TRBD2. The CDR3 extends over 15 amino acids. Germline V lookup: CDR1 SGHDN, CDR2 FVKESK. After removal of 2 bases from V and 2 bases from J, the junction contained 5 bases not matched to a gene. The CDR3 sequence is CASSQLAVLQETQYF. CDR3 sequence (DNA): TGTGCCAGCAGCCAACTAGCGGTGCTTCAAGAGACCCAGTACTTC.